This is a list of T cell receptor beta chains from one sample in a study of T cells after yellow fever vaccination. Via MiXCR, TCRdb re-called the 5' RACE reads, giving one row per CDR3 protein. The sample yields 300,000 to 400,000 distinct CDR3 sequences, approximately 12% seen once. Sequenced here: CD4+ T cells sorted from PBMCs, sampled 15 days after the yellow fever booster vaccination. The source of these receptors is a man younger than 35 who received the YFV17D yellow fever vaccine. Each CDR3 is given with its conserved first and last residue. D genes are given only for firm matches. Only some rows state a clone size, as once, few, many or a class for expanded clones.

V	J	D	length	size	CDR3	DNA
TRBV3-1	TRBJ2-5	.	13	.	CASTTRAGETQYF	TGTGCCAGCACCACAAGGGCAGGAGAGACCCAGTACTTC
TRBV29-1	TRBJ1-1	.	12	.	CSVWGMNTEAFF	TGCAGCGTTTGGGGCATGAACACTGAAGCTTTCTTT
TRBV5-1	TRBJ1-1	TRBD1	14	.	CASSLISQGIEAFF	TGCGCCAGCAGCTTGATATCACAGGGGATTGAAGCTTTCTTT
TRBV10-3	TRBJ2-1	TRBD2	15	few	CAISDRAGLYNEQFF	TGTGCCATCAGTGATCGAGCGGGGCTTTACAATGAGCAGTTCTTC
TRBV10-3	TRBJ2-2	.	14	.	CAIRRAFNTGELFF	TGTGCCATCAGGAGGGCTTTCAACACCGGGGAGCTGTTTTTT
TRBV9	TRBJ2-2	.	12	.	CASSVRFGELFF	TGTGCCAGCAGCGTAAGGTTCGGGGAGCTGTTTTTT
TRBV11-3	TRBJ2-7	TRBD1	13	few	CASSLESGGEQYF	TGTGCCAGCAGCTTAGAGTCAGGGGGCGAGCAGTACTTC
TRBV5-1	TRBJ2-3	.	14	few	CASSLVDRGDTQYF	TGCGCCAGCAGCTTGGTGGATCGAGGAGATACGCAGTATTTT
TRBV11-2	TRBJ2-2	.	13	many	CASSLNPLRELFF	TGTGCCAGCAGCTTAAACCCGCTCAGGGAGCTGTTTTTT
TRBV27	TRBJ2-3	.	16	.	CASSLFDPGRTDTQYF	TGTGCCAGCAGTTTGTTTGACCCCGGAAGGACAGATACGCAGTATTTT
TRBV7-9	TRBJ2-3	TRBD2	16	.	CASSPVGGFGTDTQYF	TGTGCCAGCAGCCCGGTGGGGGGGTTCGGCACAGATACGCAGTATTTT
TRBV5-1	TRBJ1-2	.	13	.	CASSLVTDYGYTF	TGCGCCAGCAGCTTGGTCACAGACTATGGCTACACCTTC
TRBV4-1	TRBJ1-1	.	18	few	CASSQGRAVGFMNTEAFF	TGCGCCAGCAGCCAAGGGCGGGCAGTGGGGTTTATGAACACTGAAGCTTTCTTT
TRBV6-2/TRBV6-3	TRBJ1-5	TRBD1	14	few	CASSNTGGRQPQHF	TGTGCCAGCAGTAACACAGGGGGTCGGCAGCCCCAGCATTTT
TRBV6-2/TRBV6-3	TRBJ2-7	.	11	few	CASSRYIEQYF	TGTGCCAGCAGCCGCTACATTGAGCAGTACTTC
TRBV7-9	TRBJ1-1	.	14	few	CASRTGTLNTEAFF	TGTGCCAGCAGAACCGGGACACTGAACACTGAAGCTTTCTTT
TRBV5-6	TRBJ2-7	TRBD2	16	.	CASSLGHSGAPYEQYF	TGTGCCAGCAGCTTGGGGCATAGCGGGGCCCCCTACGAGCAGTACTTC
TRBV20-1	TRBJ2-5	TRBD2	16	few	CSARALLARGQETQYF	TGCAGTGCTCGAGCGTTACTAGCGCGGGGCCAAGAGACCCAGTACTTC